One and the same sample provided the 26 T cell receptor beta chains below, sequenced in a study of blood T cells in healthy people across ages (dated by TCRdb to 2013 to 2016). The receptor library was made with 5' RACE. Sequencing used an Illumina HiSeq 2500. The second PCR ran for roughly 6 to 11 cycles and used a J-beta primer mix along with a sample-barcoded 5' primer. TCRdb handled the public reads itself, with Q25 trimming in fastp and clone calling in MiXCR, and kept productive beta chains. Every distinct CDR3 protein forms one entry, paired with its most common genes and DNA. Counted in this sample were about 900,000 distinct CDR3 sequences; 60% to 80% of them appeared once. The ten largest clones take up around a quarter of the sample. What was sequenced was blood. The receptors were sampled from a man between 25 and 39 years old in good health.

The CDR3 DNA sequence: TGCAGCGTTGATGGTGAGCAGTTCTTC. Translation gives CSVDGEQFF. The gene calls are TRBV29-1 and TRBJ2-1; D is unclear. The V gene lost 3 bases and the J gene lost 9 bases, with 3 bases spanning the gap. There are 9 residues in the CDR3. CDR1 and CDR2 from the germline V gene are SQVTM and ANQGSEA.

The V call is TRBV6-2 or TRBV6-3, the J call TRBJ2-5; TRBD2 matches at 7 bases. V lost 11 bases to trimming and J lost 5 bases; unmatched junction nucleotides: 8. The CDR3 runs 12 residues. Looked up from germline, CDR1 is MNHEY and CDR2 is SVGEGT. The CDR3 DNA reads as TGTGCCGGATCTAGCGGAGGGGAGACCCAGTACTTC. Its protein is CAGSSGGETQYF.

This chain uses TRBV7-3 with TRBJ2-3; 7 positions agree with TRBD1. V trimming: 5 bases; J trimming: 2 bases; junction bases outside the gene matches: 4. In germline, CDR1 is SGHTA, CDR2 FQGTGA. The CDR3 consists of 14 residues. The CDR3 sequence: CASSPDRNTDTQYF. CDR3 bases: TGTGCCAGCAGCCCGGACAGGAACACAGATACGCAGTATTTT.

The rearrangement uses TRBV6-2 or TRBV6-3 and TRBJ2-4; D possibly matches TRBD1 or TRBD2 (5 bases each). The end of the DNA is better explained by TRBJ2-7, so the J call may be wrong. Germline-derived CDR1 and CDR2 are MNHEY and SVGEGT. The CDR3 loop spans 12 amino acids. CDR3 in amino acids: CACGWGIYEQYF. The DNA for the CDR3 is TGTGCCTGCGGATGGGGGATCTACGAGCAGTACTTC.

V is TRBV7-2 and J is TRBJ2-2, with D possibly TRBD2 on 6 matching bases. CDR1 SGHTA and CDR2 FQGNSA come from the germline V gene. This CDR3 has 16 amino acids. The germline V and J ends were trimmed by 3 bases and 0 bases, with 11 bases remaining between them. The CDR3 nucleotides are TGTGCCAGCAGCTTGTCCGGGGGAGCGAACACCGGGGAGCTGTTTTTT. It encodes CASSLSGGANTGELFF.

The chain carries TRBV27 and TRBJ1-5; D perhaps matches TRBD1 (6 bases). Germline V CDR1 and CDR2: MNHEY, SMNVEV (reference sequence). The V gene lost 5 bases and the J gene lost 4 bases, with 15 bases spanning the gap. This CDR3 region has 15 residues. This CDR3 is CASSPHGGANQPQHF. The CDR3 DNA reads TGTGCCAGCAGTCCCCATGGGGGGGCTAATCAGCCCCAGCATTTT.

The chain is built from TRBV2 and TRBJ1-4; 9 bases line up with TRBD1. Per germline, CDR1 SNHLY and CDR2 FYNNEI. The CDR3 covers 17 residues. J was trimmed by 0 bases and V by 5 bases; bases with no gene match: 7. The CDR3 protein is CASSRDRDGATNEKLFF. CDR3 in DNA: TGTGCCAGCAGTAGGGACAGGGATGGAGCAACTAATGAAAAACTGTTTTTT.

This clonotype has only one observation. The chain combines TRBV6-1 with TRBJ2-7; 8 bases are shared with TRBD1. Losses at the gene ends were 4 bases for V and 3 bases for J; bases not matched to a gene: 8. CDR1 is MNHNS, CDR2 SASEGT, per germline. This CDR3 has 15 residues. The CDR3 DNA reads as TGTGCCAGCAGTGTAACCGACAGGGGCAACTACGAGCAGTACTTC. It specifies CASSVTDRGNYEQYF.

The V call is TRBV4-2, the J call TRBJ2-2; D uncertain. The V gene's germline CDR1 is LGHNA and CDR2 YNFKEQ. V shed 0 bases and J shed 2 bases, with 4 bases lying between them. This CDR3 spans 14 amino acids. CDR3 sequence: CASSQEGNTGELFF. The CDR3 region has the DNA TGTGCCAGCAGCCAAGAGGGTAACACCGGGGAGCTGTTTTTT.

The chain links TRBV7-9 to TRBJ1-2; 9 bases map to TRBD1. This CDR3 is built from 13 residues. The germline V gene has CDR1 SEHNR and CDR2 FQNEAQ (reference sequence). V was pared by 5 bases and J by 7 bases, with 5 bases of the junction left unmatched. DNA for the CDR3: TGTGCCAGCAGCGCCAACAGGGGGCCTGGCTACACCTTC. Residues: CASSANRGPGYTF. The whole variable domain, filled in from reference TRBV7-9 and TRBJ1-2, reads DTGVSQNPRHKITKRGQNVTFRCDPISEHNRLYWYRQTLGQGPEFLTYFQNEAQLEKSRLLSDRFSAERPKGSFSTLEIQRTEQGDSAMYLCASSANRGPGYTFGSGTRLTVV.

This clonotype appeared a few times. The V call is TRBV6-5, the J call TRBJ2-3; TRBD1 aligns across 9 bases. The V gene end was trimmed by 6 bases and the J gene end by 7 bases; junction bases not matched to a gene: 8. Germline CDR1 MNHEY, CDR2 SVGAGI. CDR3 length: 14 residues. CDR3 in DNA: TGTGCCAGCAGCCCGGGACAGGGCCGACATACGCAGTATTTT. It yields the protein CASSPGQGRHTQYF.

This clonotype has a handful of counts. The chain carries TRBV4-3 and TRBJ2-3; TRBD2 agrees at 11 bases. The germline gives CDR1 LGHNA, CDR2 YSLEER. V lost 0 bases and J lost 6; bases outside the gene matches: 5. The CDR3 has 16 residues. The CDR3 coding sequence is TGCGCCAGCAGCCAAGACGGGACTAGCGGTTGGGATACGCAGTATTTT. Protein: CASSQDGTSGWDTQYF.

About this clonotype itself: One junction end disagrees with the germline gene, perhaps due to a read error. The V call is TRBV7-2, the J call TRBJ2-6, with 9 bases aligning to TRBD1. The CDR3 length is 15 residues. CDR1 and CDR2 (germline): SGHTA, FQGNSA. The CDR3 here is CASGFPGQGTNVLTF. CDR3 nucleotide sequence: TGTGCCAGCGGCTTCCCGGGACAGGGTACCAACGTCCTGACTTTC.

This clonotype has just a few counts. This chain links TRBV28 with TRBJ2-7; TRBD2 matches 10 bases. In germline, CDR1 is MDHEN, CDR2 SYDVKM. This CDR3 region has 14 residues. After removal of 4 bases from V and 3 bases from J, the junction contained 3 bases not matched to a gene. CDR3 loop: CASSSSGGIYEQYF. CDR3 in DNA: TGTGCCAGCAGTTCTAGCGGGGGAATCTACGAGCAGTACTTC.

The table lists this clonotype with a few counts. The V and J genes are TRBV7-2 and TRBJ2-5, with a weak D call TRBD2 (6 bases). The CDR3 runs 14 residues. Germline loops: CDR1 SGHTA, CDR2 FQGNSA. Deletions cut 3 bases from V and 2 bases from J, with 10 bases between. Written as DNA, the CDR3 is TGTGCCAGCAGCTTCCAAAGCGGGCAAGAGACCCAGTACTTC. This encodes CASSFQSGQETQYF.

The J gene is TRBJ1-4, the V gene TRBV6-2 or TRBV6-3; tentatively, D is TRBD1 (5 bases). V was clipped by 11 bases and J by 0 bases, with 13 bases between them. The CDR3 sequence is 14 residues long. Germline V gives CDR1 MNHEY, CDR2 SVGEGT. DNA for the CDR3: TGTGCCGTCAGCAGGGCTGCAACTAATGAAAAACTGTTTTTT. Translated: CAVSRAATNEKLFF.

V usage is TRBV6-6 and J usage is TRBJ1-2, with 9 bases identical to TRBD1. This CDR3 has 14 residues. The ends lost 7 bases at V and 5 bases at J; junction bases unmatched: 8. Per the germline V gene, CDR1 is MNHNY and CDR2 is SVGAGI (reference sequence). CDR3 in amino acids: CASIPGDRAYGYTF. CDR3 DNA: TGTGCCAGCATCCCCGGGGACAGGGCTTATGGCTACACCTTC.

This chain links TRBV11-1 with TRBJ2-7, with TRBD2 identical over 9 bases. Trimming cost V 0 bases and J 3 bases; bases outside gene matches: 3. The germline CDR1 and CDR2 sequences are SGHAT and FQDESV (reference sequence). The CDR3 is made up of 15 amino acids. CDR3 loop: CASSLAGTSFYEQYF. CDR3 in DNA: TGTGCCAGCAGCTTAGCAGGGACTAGCTTCTACGAGCAGTACTTC.

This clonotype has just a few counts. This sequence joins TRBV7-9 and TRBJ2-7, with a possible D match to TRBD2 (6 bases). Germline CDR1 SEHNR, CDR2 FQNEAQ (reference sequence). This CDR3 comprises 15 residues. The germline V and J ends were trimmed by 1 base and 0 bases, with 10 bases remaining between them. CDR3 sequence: CASSLERGNSYEQYF. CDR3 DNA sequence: TGTGCCAGCAGCTTAGAACGGGGGAACTCCTACGAGCAGTACTTC. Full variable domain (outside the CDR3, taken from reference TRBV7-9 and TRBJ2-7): DTGVSQNPRHKITKRGQNVTFRCDPISEHNRLYWYRQTLGQGPEFLTYFQNEAQLEKSRLLSDRFSAERPKGSFSTLEIQRTEQGDSAMYLCASSLERGNSYEQYFGPGTRLTVT.

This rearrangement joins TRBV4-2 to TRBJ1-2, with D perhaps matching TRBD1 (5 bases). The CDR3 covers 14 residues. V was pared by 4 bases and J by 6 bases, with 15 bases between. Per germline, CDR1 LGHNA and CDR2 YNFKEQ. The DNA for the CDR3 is TGTGCCAGCAGCCCTTCGCTGGAGGGGAATGGCTACACCTTC. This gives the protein CASSPSLEGNGYTF.

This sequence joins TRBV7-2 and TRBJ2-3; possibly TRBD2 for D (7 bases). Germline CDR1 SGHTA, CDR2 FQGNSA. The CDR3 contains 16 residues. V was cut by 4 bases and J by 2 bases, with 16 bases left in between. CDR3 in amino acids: CASSSQRGALTDTQYF. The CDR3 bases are TGTGCCAGCAGCTCCCAACGGGGGGCCCTCACAGATACGCAGTATTTT.

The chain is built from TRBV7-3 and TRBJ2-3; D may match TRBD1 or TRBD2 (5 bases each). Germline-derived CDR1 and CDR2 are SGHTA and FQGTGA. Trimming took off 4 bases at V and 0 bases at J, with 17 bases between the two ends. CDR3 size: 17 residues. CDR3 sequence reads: CASSSDRPGASTDTQYF. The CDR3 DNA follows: TGTGCCAGCAGCTCCGACCGGCCCGGGGCGAGCACAGATACGCAGTATTTT.

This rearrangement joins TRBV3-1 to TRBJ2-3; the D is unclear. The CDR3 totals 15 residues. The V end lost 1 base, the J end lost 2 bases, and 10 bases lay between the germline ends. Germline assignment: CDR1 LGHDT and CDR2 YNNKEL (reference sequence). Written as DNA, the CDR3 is TGTGCCAGCAGCCAAGTGAGTTGGGCCACAGATACGCAGTATTTT. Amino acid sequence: CASSQVSWATDTQYF.

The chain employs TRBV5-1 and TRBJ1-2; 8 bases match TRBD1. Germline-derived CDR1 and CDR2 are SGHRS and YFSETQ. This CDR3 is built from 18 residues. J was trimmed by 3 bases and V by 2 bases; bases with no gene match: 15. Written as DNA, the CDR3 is TGCGCCAGCAGCTTATCCGGGACAGGAATTATTGTGGACTATGGCTACACCTTC. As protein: CASSLSGTGIIVDYGYTF.

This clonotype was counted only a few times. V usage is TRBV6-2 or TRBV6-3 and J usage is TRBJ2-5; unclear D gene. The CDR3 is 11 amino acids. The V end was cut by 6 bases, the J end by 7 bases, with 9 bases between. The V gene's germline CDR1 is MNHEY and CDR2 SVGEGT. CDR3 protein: CASSVDATQYF. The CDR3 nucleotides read TGTGCCAGCAGCGTCGATGCGACCCAGTACTTC.

The CDR3 bases are TGTGCCAGCAGCCACTTAGACCGGGACGAGGGGGACTCATCAGATACGCAGTATTTT. Its translation: CASSHLDRDEGDSSDTQYF. This rearrangement joins TRBV14 to TRBJ2-3, with D perhaps given as TRBD1 or TRBD2 (6 bases each). This CDR3 has 19 residues. Germline values: CDR1 SGHDN, CDR2 FVKESK. V was pared by 3 bases and J by 4 bases, with 26 bases between.